This TCR beta chain was sequenced for a study of human T cells and chemical hapten exposure. With V trimmed by 6 bases and J by 10 bases, 13 bases remained unmatched. The germline gives CDR1 MNHEY, CDR2 SVGEGT. The CDR3 has 17 amino acids. Only a few counts were recorded for this clonotype. TCRdb redid the calling of the 5' RACE reads with MiXCR, one entry per CDR3 protein. The sample holds around 140,000 distinct CDR3 sequences, around 4% seen once. The study extracted total RNA from unfractionated whole blood. V is TRBV6-2 or TRBV6-3 and J is TRBJ2-1; 15 bases match TRBD2. The TCR sequence derives from a female donor in good health. CDR3 nucleotides: TGTGCCAGCAGCAGGGGACTAGCGGGGGGCCGCACGGGGGAGCAGTTCTTC. Translated, it gives CASSRGLAGGRTGEQFF.